The rows below give T cell receptor beta chains drawn from one sample of a study of OX40 agonist ivuxolimab in advanced cancers. The method was immunoSEQ multiplex PCR; TCRdb's version includes in-frame clones alone and lacks a portion of them. The table has approximately 96,000 clones, about 92% seen once. The specimen comprised CD4+ or CD8+ T cells sorted from blood, sampled in a trial of the OX40 agonist ivuxolimab. These receptors all come from an adult with an advanced solid tumor such as melanoma, head and neck, liver or kidney cancer. Each CDR3 is given with its conserved first and last residue. Clone sizes are given selectively: once, few, many, or a class where the clone is expanded.

TRBV5-1	TRBJ1-1	NA	CASSKGQGQRDEAFF
TRBV29-1	TRBJ2-1	NA	CSVEPDSRLNEQFF
TRBV5-5	TRBJ2-1	NA	CASSLSGSSYNEQFF
TRBV6-5	TRBJ2-1	NA	CASARTVNNEQFF
TRBV23-1	TRBJ1-5	NA	CASSPCGSRVNQPQHF
TRBV10-3	TRBJ2-3	NA	CAISTGESTDTQYF
TRBV18	TRBJ1-5	NA	CASSPRVLNSNQPQHF
TRBV19	TRBJ1-1	NA	CASSTQYTGGTEAFF
TRBV6-1	TRBJ2-7	NA	CASSKTSYEQYF
TRBV18	TRBJ1-2	NA	CASSPAGGYGYTF
TRBV11-1	TRBJ2-3	NA	CASSLGTDTQYF
TRBV14	TRBJ1-2	NA	CASSQGLDGQKGYTF
TRBV27	TRBJ1-1	NA	CASSPDRLGGRDRRNTEAFF
TRBV30	TRBJ1-1	once	CAWSPQGEGPNRQAFF
TRBV5-3	TRBJ1-1	NA	CARSAAEFTEAFF
TRBV19	TRBJ1-2	NA	CASSPGRTGLTYGYTF
TRBV7-2	TRBJ2-1	once	CASSLSAGGPSEQFF
TRBV2	TRBJ2-7	NA	CASKGGQGASYEQYF
TRBV2	TRBJ2-1	NA	CASSRGTGAYNEQFF
TRBV2	TRBJ2-7	NA	CASSERGWYDEQYF
TRBV7-9	TRBJ2-1	once	CAVTSGPQRGEQFF
TRBV28	TRBJ1-3	once	CASSVPGQGSYTIYF
TRBV7-6	TRBJ1-1	once	CASSLGERGGTEAFF
TRBV18	TRBJ1-2	NA	CASLGTGAGYGYTF
TRBV6-5	TRBJ2-1	NA	CASSFGGSYNEQFF
TRBV6-5	TRBJ1-1	NA	CASSSRRGTEAFF
TRBV29-1	TRBJ2-1	NA	CSVVPGASYNEQFF
TRBV28	TRBJ1-2	NA	CASSRLPLGTRRIADGYTF
TRBV21-1	TRBJ2-1	NA	CASSTPRDNLRSSYNEQFF
TRBV30	TRBJ2-3	NA	CAWSRSRGGTDTQYF
TRBV4-1	TRBJ2-3	NA	CASSHDVSSSTDTQYF
TRBV7-2	TRBJ1-5	NA	CASSRSNQPQHF
TRBV9	TRBJ1-2	NA	CASSTPSGTATLYGYTF
TRBV11-1	TRBJ2-7	NA	CASSLGLADYEQYF
TRBV30	TRBJ2-5	few	CAWSHKTVLETQYF
TRBV7-3	TRBJ2-5	NA	CASSPGVGETQYF
TRBV21-1	TRBJ2-5	once	CASSKAGPSRTQYF
TRBV30	TRBJ2-7	NA	CAWTEGGPIPSYEQYF
TRBV28	TRBJ2-7	NA	CASSSGTSGRGGYEQYF
TRBV5-4	TRBJ2-7	NA	CASSQKSGQGYYEQYF
TRBV6-1	TRBJ2-7	few	CASSGRRGFSSYEQYF
TRBV11-3	TRBJ2-7	NA	CASSELAGGFYEQYF
TRBV6-5	TRBJ2-3	few	CASSLGVAGADTQYF
TRBV7-8	TRBJ2-1	NA	CASSPRREFRANEQFF
TRBV28	TRBJ2-2	NA	CASSLLNGQNTGELFF
TRBV19	TRBJ2-2	NA	CASNRAVGTGELFF
TRBV19	TRBJ1-4	NA	CASSQPGTENEKLFF
TRBV7-3	TRBJ1-1	NA	CASSSHTGTEAFF
TRBV11-3	TRBJ2-5	NA	CASSLGGLADETQYF
TRBV10-3	TRBJ2-7	NA	CATGDREPYEQYF
TRBV7-2	TRBJ2-3	NA	CASSLTLRDSLDTQYF
TRBV6-1	TRBJ2-2	NA	CASSEGTGNTGELFF
TRBV5-1	TRBJ2-2	NA	CASSLGTANTGELFF
TRBV30	TRBJ1-6	NA	CAWSAGTLDNSPLHF
TRBV28	TRBJ2-7	NA	CASSLFSDRAYEQYF
TRBV2	TRBJ2-5	NA	CASSRLTPQETQYF
TRBV5-1	TRBJ1-2	NA	CASSLDGNLDGYTF
TRBV2	TRBJ2-2	once	CASSQTGWGTGELFF